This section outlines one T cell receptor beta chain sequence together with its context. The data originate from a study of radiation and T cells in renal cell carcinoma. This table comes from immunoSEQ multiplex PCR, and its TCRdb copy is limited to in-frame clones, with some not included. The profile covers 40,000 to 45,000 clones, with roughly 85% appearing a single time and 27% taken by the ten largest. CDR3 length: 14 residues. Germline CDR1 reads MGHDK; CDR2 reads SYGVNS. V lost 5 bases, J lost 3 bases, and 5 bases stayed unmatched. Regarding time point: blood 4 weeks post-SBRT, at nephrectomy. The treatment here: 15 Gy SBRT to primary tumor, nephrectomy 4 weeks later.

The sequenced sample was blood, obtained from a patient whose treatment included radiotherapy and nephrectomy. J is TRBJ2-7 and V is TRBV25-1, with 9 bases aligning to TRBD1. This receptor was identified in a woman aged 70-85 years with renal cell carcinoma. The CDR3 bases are TGTGCCAGCAGTTCAGGGACAGGGTTCTACGAGCAGTACTTC. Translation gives CASSSGTGFYEQYF.